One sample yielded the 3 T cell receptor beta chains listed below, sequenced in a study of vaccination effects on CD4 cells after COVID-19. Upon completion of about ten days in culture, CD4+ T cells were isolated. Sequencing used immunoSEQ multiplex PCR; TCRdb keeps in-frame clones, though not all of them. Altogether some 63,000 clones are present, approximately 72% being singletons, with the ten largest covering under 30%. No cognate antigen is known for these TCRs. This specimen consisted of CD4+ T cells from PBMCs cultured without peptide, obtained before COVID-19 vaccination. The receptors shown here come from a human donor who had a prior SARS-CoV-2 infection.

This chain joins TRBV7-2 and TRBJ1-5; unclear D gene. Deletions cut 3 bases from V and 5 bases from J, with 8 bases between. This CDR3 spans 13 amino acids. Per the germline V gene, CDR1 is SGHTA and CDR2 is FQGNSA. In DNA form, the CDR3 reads TGTGCCAGCAGCTTCCGCAAAGATCAGCCCCAGCATTTT. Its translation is CASSFRKDQPQHF.

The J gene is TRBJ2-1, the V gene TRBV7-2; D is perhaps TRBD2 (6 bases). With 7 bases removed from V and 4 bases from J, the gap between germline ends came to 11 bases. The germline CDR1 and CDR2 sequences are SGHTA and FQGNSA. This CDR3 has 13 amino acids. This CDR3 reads CASTRERYNEQFF. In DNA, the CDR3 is TGTGCCAGCACACGGGAGAGGTACAATGAGCAGTTCTTC.

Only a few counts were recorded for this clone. The CDR3 sequence: CASSILQEHIYGYTF. CDR3 sequence (DNA): TGTGCCAGTAGTATCCTCCAGGAACACATCTATGGCTACACCTTC. The rearrangement uses TRBV19 and TRBJ1-2; D call uncertain. The V gene's germline CDR1 is LNHDA and CDR2 SQIVND (reference sequence). This CDR3 is 15 amino acids long. V shed 3 bases and J shed 4 bases, with 15 bases lying between them.